The 2 T cell receptor beta chains reported below all come from one sample, sequenced in a study of cytomegalovirus exposure and HLA in healthy donors. 60 Vbeta and 13 Jbeta primers were used in PCR. The table came from immunoSEQ multiplex PCR; TCRdb's copy has only in-frame clones and leaves some out. The profile shows approximately 170,000 clones, roughly 72% of them singletons. Source material: PBMCs. These receptors all come from a man aged 40-50 years in good health and CMV-seronegative.

V is TRBV6-5 and J is TRBJ1-1; TRBD1 might be the D (5 bases). V was clipped by 5 bases and J by 7 bases, with 14 bases between them. The CDR3 runs to 13 residues. Germline CDR1 MNHEY, CDR2 SVGAGI. The CDR3 DNA sequence: TGTGCCAGCAGTCCGATGCAGGGCGGTGAAGCTTTCTTT. This gives the protein CASSPMQGGEAFF.

This chain uses TRBV28 with TRBJ2-1, with D perhaps matching TRBD1 (6 bases). V gave up 5 bases and J gave up 2 bases, with 10 bases separating them. CDR1 and CDR2 from the germline V gene are MDHEN and SYDVKM. The CDR3 is 14 residues long. This CDR3 reads CASSADSTYNEQFF. The DNA of the CDR3 is TGTGCCAGCAGTGCGGACAGCACCTACAATGAGCAGTTCTTC.